This note documents a single T cell receptor (beta chain) sequence. These data belong to a study of beta chain features in type 1 diabetes. Since all of the isolated RNA was reverse transcribed, expressed TCRB transcripts were what got sequenced. The data were produced by immunoSEQ multiplex PCR, yet TCRdb's version contains in-frame clones alone and is incomplete. The data contain 620,000 or so clones, around 16% of them singletons. Unmatched junction bases numbered 4, after V lost 4 bases and J lost 7 bases. This CDR3 has 13 amino acids. From germline, CDR1 is SNHLY and CDR2 FYNNEI. Sample: naive CD4+ T cells from blood. This TCR was sampled from a man younger than 30 in good health. The chain carries TRBV2 and TRBJ1-5; 7 bases line up with TRBD1. CDR3 nucleotides: TGTGCCAGCAGTGTGGCAGGGGGGCAGCCCCAGCATTTT. Translated: CASSVAGGQPQHF.